This T cell receptor beta chain is from a study of molecular identifiers for immune sequencing clone quantification. There are 14 residues in the CDR3. Germline CDR1 is DFQATT and CDR2 is SNEGSKA (reference sequence). Trimming shortened V by 0 bases and J by 0 bases, and 8 bases separated the two germline ends. TCRdb independently ran MiXCR on the PCR reads; one entry per CDR3 protein. Among about 640,000 distinct CDR3 sequences listed, just under 20% were seen once. This clonotype was recorded at least ten times. Sequenced: naive CD8+ T cells from blood, with Jurkat cell RNA spiked in. The subset is: FACS-sorted CD8+CD4-CCR7+CD45RA+ naive T cells. The V call is TRBV20-1, the J call TRBJ1-1; D gene ambiguous. The sequence came from a human donor in good health. Some libraries in this study had Jurkat cell RNA spiked in. CDR3 sequence (DNA): TGCAGTGCTAGAGAAGTAGAAATGAACACTGAAGCTTTCTTT. Amino acids: CSAREVEMNTEAFF.